This entry is about one T cell receptor (beta chain). The data originate from a study of shared clonotypes between healthy human individuals. Trimming shortened V by 2 bases and J by 4 bases, and 12 bases separated the two germline ends. The CDR3 is 15 residues long. Germline values: CDR1 MGHRA, CDR2 YSYEKL. Repertoires were generated with immunoSEQ multiplex PCR, while TCRdb's copy carries only in-frame clones and drops some. This table has some 2,100,000 clones, nearly 97% appearing once. The genes are TRBV4-1 and TRBJ1-3, with D unresolved. This TCR was recovered from a man younger than 30 in good health. The sequenced sample was naive CD4+ T cells sorted from blood. Stated subset: CD45RA+ positively selected. The CDR3 loop reads CASSQPRTVGNTIYF. Written as DNA, the CDR3 is TGCGCCAGCAGCCAACCCCGGACGGTCGGAAACACCATATATTTT.